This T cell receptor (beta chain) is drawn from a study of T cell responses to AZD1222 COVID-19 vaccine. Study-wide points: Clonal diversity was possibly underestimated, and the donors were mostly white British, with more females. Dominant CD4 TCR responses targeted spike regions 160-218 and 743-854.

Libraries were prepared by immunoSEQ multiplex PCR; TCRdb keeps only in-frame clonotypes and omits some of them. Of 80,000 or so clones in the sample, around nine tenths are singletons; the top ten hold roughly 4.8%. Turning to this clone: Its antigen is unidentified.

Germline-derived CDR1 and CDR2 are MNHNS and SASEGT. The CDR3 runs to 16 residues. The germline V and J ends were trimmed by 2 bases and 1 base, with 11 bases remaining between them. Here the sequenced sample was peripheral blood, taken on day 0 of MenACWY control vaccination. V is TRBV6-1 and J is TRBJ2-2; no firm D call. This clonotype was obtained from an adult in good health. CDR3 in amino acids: CASSESTARNTGELFF. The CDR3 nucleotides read TGTGCCAGCAGTGAAAGCACAGCCAGGAACACCGGGGAGCTGTTTTTT.